This T cell receptor beta chain derives from a study of cytomegalovirus exposure and HLA in healthy donors. Study findings and constraints: Most TCR sequences proved rare, with some public TCRs found in many donors. Solely CMV serostatus was available to characterize immune exposure. On later analysis, the bulk of CMV-associated TCR beta chains appeared to be HLA-restricted. Most of the TCR beta V segments (in an earlier analysis) were productive either about 87% or about 30% of the time.

The CDR3 loop spans 14 amino acids. Per germline, CDR1 MNHNS and CDR2 SASEGT. Trimming pared 5 bases from V and 8 bases from J, leaving 16 bases between. A word on this clone: The antigen remains unidentified.

Both 60 Vbeta primers and 13 Jbeta primers went into the PCR. Measured with immunoSEQ multiplex PCR; TCRdb has only the in-frame clones, and not every one. Altogether some 130,000 clones are present, around three quarters being singletons, with the ten largest covering approximately 6.2%. Sequencing used PBMCs. The clonotype comes from a man aged 35 to 55 in good health and CMV-seropositive. The chain joins TRBV6-1 to TRBJ1-3; D unclear. The CDR3 nucleotides read TGTGCCAGCAGTTTGAAGGAGGAGTCGGACACCATATATTTT. Its translation: CASSLKEESDTIYF.